These 18 T cell receptor beta chains share one sample of origin, sequenced in a study of quantifying T cell responses using KT2 cells. Study-wide context: RNA was reverse transcribed with TCR alpha and beta constant-region primers.

An oligo carrying a UMI was ligated to the cDNA 3' end. First-round PCR used three to four cycles and beta primers RC1.1 and RC1.2 covering TRBC1 and TRBC2. TCRdb fed the UMI-ligation and nested PCR reads into MiXCR, producing one record per CDR3 protein. The profile shows around 56,000 distinct CDR3 sequences, roughly an eighth of them singletons. The material sequenced was PBMCs spiked with cells of the T cell clone KT2. All receptors come from a human donor.

This clonotype was detected ten times or more. The chain is built from TRBV6-6 and TRBJ2-2, with D uncertain. V was trimmed by 5 bases and J by 7 bases, leaving 5 bases between them. In germline, CDR1 is MNHNY, CDR2 SVGAGI (reference sequence). The CDR3 consists of 11 residues. The DNA for the CDR3 is TGTGCCAGCAGTCCAGGCGGGGAGCTGTTTTTT. This codes for CASSPGGELFF.

This chain links TRBV20-1 with TRBJ2-7, with 7 bases aligning to TRBD1. This CDR3 contains 17 residues. Unmatched junction bases numbered 18, after V lost 4 bases and J lost 3 bases. Germline V gene lookup returns CDR1 DFQATT and CDR2 SNEGSKA (reference sequence). CDR3 sequence reads: CSATMTWRQGSFYEQYF. CDR3 nucleotides: TGCAGTGCTACAATGACGTGGAGACAGGGCTCCTTCTACGAGCAGTACTTC.

This clonotype was counted between two and nine times. The DNA for the CDR3 is TGCGCCAGCAGCCCCCGGACCGCCCACTACGAGCAGTACTTC. Its protein is CASSPRTAHYEQYF. The J gene is TRBJ2-7, the V gene TRBV5-1; no clear D gene. Germline lookup yields CDR1 SGHRS and CDR2 YFSETQ. V was trimmed by 4 bases and J by 3 bases, leaving 14 bases between them. CDR3 size: 14 residues.

This rearrangement joins TRBV27 to TRBJ1-6; 9 positions agree with TRBD1. In germline, CDR1 is MNHEY, CDR2 SMNVEV (reference sequence). This CDR3 is 16 amino acids long. Trimming cost V 5 bases and J 4 bases; bases outside gene matches: 6. In DNA form, the CDR3 reads TGTGCCAGCAGTCCCGGGACAGGGAATTATAATTCACCCCTCCACTTT. Protein sequence: CASSPGTGNYNSPLHF.

This chain connects TRBV30 to TRBJ1-6, with D hard to call. The CDR3 spans 15 residues. The V end was cut by 3 bases, the J end by 5 bases, with 14 bases between. Germline CDR1 reads GTSNPN; CDR2 reads SVGIG (reference sequence). In nucleotides, the CDR3 is TGTGCCTGGAGAGAACTGGACGGGAATAATTCACCCCTCCACTTT. Translation gives CAWRELDGNNSPLHF.

The chain's CDR3 is CASSDSKQGQPQHF. CDR3 in DNA: TGCGCCAGCAGTGATTCCAAACAAGGACAGCCCCAGCATTTT. This chain joins TRBV10-2 and TRBJ1-5; no clear D. This CDR3 has 14 amino acids. Trimming left V 3 bases short and J 7 bases short, with 13 bases between. Germline values: CDR1 WSHSY, CDR2 SAAADI.

The V and J genes are TRBV11-2 and TRBJ1-1, with TRBD1 as a possible D gene (5 bases). Trimming removed 0 bases at V and 0 bases at J, with 11 bases between. The CDR3 runs 16 residues. CDR1 and CDR2 (germline): SGHAT, FQNNGV. Here the CDR3 reads CASSLEGQAMNTEAFF. The CDR3 nucleotides read TGTGCCAGCAGCTTAGAGGGGCAGGCCATGAACACTGAAGCTTTCTTT.

The chain joins TRBV7-9 to TRBJ2-7; 11 bases are shared with TRBD2. The V gene's germline CDR1 is SEHNR and CDR2 FQNEAQ (reference sequence). With V trimmed by 5 bases and J by 4 bases, 4 bases remained unmatched. This CDR3 comprises 14 residues. The CDR3 bases are TGTGCCAGCAGCACTAGCGGGAGAGTTTACGAGCAGTACTTC. It translates to CASSTSGRVYEQYF. The complete variable domain, with remaining parts taken from reference TRBV7-9 and TRBJ2-7, reads DTGVSQNPRHKITKRGQNVTFRCDPISEHNRLYWYRQTLGQGPEFLTYFQNEAQLEKSRLLSDRFSAERPKGSFSTLEIQRTEQGDSAMYLCASSTSGRVYEQYFGPGTRLTVT.

This chain links TRBV7-2 with TRBJ2-3, with D unclear. Germline V lookup: CDR1 SGHTA, CDR2 FQGNSA. Trimming left V 5 bases short and J 4 bases short, with 16 bases between. CDR3 length: 15 amino acids. The CDR3 nucleotides are TGTGCCAGCAGCCTAAACAGCCCGGATTCAGATACGCAGTATTTT. As protein: CASSLNSPDSDTQYF. The whole variable domain, remainder taken from reference TRBV7-2 and TRBJ2-3, is GAGVSQSPSNKVTEKGKDVELRCDPISGHTALYWYRQSLGQGLEFLIYFQGNSAPDKSGLPSDRFSAERTGGSVSTLTIQRTQQEDSAVYLCASSLNSPDSDTQYFGPGTRLTVL.

The chain couples TRBV25-1 to TRBJ2-4; 7 nucleotides match TRBD2. V was clipped by 3 bases and J by 1 base; unmatched bases: 6. Germline V gives CDR1 MGHDK, CDR2 SYGVNS. This CDR3 is built from 16 residues. The CDR3, as DNA: TGTGCCAGCAGTGATTACGACGGGGGGGCCAAAAACATTCAGTACTTC. Amino acids: CASSDYDGGAKNIQYF.

This clonotype occurred a few times. This sequence joins TRBV15 and TRBJ1-2, with TRBD1 matching 7 bases. This CDR3 is 15 amino acids long. Germline V gene lookup returns CDR1 LNHNV and CDR2 YYDKDF (reference sequence). V lost 5 bases and J lost 0; bases outside the gene matches: 6. DNA for the CDR3: TGTGCCACCAGCTCCTTGACAGGGACTAACTATGGCTACACCTTC. Its protein is CATSSLTGTNYGYTF.

The rearrangement links TRBV15 to TRBJ2-1; 8 bases agree with TRBD2. V was clipped by 5 bases and J by 1 base; unmatched bases: 7. The germline CDR1 and CDR2 sequences are LNHNV and YYDKDF (reference sequence). The CDR3 loop spans 16 amino acids. The CDR3 nucleotides are TGTGCCACCAGCTCGGGAGGGGGGAAGTCCTACAATGAGCAGTTCTTC. It translates to CATSSGGGKSYNEQFF.

The chain carries TRBV12-3 or TRBV12-4 and TRBJ2-6; D may be TRBD1 (6 bases). This CDR3 region has 18 residues. Between the trimmed V and J ends, which lost 6 bases and 0 bases, there was a span of 18 bases. CDR3 bases: TGTGCCAGCAGATATACCGACAGGTTTACCTCTGGGGCCAACGTCCTGACTTTC. Translated: CASRYTDRFTSGANVLTF.

The CDR3 sequence is CASSLAGVPEAFF. The CDR3 DNA sequence: TGTGCCAGCAGCTTGGCAGGGGTGCCTGAAGCTTTCTTT. The chain uses TRBV5-6 and TRBJ1-1; D perhaps matches TRBD1 (6 bases). This CDR3 region has 13 residues. Germline values: CDR1 SGHDT, CDR2 YYEEEE. Trimming took 0 bases from V and 6 from J, leaving 9 bases between them. The full variable domain, in which reference TRBV5-6 and TRBJ1-1 provide the parts outside the CDR3, is DAGVTQSPTHLIKTRGQQVTLRCSPKSGHDTVSWYQQALGQGPQFIFQYYEEEERQRGNFPDRFSGHQFPNYSSELNVNALLLGDSALYLCASSLAGVPEAFFGQGTRLTVV.

V usage is TRBV12-3 or TRBV12-4 and J usage is TRBJ2-1, with TRBD1 matching 7 bases. The V segment lost 5 bases and the J segment 3 bases; nucleotides outside the gene matches: 7. This CDR3 is built from 15 residues. DNA for the CDR3: TGTGCCAGCAGTCGGACAGGACTGTTCTACAATGAGCAGTTCTTC. As protein: CASSRTGLFYNEQFF.

This clonotype was seen many times. This chain uses TRBV11-3 with TRBJ2-3, with 11 bases aligning to TRBD2. The CDR3 spans 16 residues. V trimming: 1 base; J trimming: 1 base; junction bases outside the gene matches: 1. The germline V gene encodes CDR1 SGHNT and CDR2 YENEEA. Here the CDR3 reads CASSLGTSGRTDTQYF. Here the CDR3 DNA reads TGTGCCAGCAGCTTAGGGACTAGCGGGCGCACAGATACGCAGTATTTT.

This clonotype has more than one count but fewer than ten. The chain combines TRBV6-5 with TRBJ1-5; D gene uncertain. Germline CDR1 and CDR2: MNHEY and SVGAGI. The CDR3 has 13 amino acids. Trimming left V 0 bases short and J 7 bases short, with 7 bases between. In DNA, the CDR3 is TGTGCCAGCAGTTACTCGCGGCGGCAGCCCCAGCATTTT. It yields the protein CASSYSRRQPQHF.

V usage is TRBV5-1 and J usage is TRBJ2-1; D is perhaps TRBD1 (5 bases). CDR1 SGHRS and CDR2 YFSETQ come from the germline V gene. This CDR3 contains 13 residues. V was shortened by 5 bases and J by 3 bases, with 9 bases between the two germline ends. CDR3 amino acids: CASRSDSYNEQFF. CDR3 bases: TGCGCCAGCAGATCCGACAGCTACAATGAGCAGTTCTTC.